This T cell receptor (beta chain) was profiled in a study of spatial heterogeneity in lung cancer (dated 2019 in TCRdb). Broadly, across the study: More beta-chain than alpha-chain transcripts were consistently detected, likely reflecting higher beta-chain transcript abundance. At surgery, 220 tumor regions, roughly 63 matched nontumor lung samples and 56 PBMC samples were TCR-sequenced for both alpha and beta chains. TCR alpha and beta repertoires were quantitatively compared across multiple tumor regions, matched nontumor lung and blood in non-small cell lung cancer. TCR repertoire features were related to nonsynonymous mutation counts determined by whole-exome sequencing of tumor tissue. TCR transcript counts in tumor regions correlated strongly with a T cell transcriptional module score from matched bulk RNA-seq. In the raw uncorrected reads, each unique combination of TCR and UMI appeared more than ten times on average. The investigation overall reported the following: A correlation was observed between the number of expanded intratumoral alpha and beta TCRs and the tumor nonsynonymous mutation count. Additional single-cell paired TCR alpha and beta sequencing was considered necessary to confirm, at a functional level, the hypothesis that regional TCRs recognize regional mutations. Counts of ubiquitous and regional expanded TCRs correlated with counts of ubiquitous and regional nonsynonymous mutations, respectively. TCR-seq coverage of tumor T cells was estimated to be only about 7% for alpha chains and 11% to 15% for beta chains.

Libraries were built with 5' RACE. TCRdb names NextSeq 500 as the instrument used. To allow correction of PCR and sequencing errors, the TCR library protocol tagged every TCR cDNA molecule with a unique molecular identifier. Under the source paper's analysis protocol: TCR identification, UMI-based error correction and CDR3 extraction were performed with Decombinator tools. Expanded TCRs were defined as those above a frequency of 2 per 1,000, corresponding to the top 1% of the tumor frequency distribution. Expanded tumor TCRs statistically deemed absent (corrected P<0.05) from at least one tumor region were classed as regional, and all other expanded tumor TCRs were classed as ubiquitous. Renyi diversity was computed with the R vegan package after each repertoire had been subsampled 100 times to 5,000 TCRs. CDR3 similarity networks were constructed using string-kernel similarity of amino acid triplets, with links drawn between CDR3s whose pairwise similarity was above 0.82. TCRdb handled the public reads itself, with Q25 trimming in fastp and clone calling in MiXCR, and kept productive beta chains. Entries are consolidated by CDR3 protein sequence, retaining the most common genes and DNA. The V and J calls come from TCRdb's annotation, not from the publication. Within this sample are about 13,000 distinct CDR3 sequences, with roughly 4.6% of them counted one time only. About 25% of the sample is in the top ten clones.

There are many counts of this clonotype. The clone's antigen remains unknown. It has no much larger one-base neighbor in the sample; base qualities were not kept. This sample's time point label indicates: sample taken at primary tumor resection. The donors were 60 to 80 patients from the lung TRACERx cohort who had early-stage, untreated non-small cell lung cancer. For TCR sequencing, whole RNA was extracted from tumor and nontumor lung tissue, or from cryopreserved PBMC samples, and no cell sorting was done. Only patients with enough RNA available from two or more tumor regions were chosen for TCR sequencing. Before being selected, tumor and adjacent nontumor lung specimens were reviewed by a lung pathologist. The material sequenced was lung tumor tissue, taken at surgery. The receptor was derived from a male donor with early-stage non-small cell lung cancer.

The sequenced DNA is TGCGCCAGCAGCCAAGATCTTCGAAACACCATATATTTT. Its translation is CASSQDLRNTIYF. Recombination joined TRBV4-1 with TRBJ1-3; the D gene cannot be named for sure. The CDR3 starts with the cysteine, ends with the phenylalanine, and has 13 residues. Only the CDR3 DNA stays, 39 bases, in frame from base 1. The germline V gene yields MGHRA for CDR1 and YSYEKL for CDR2. Trimming removed 0 bases from V and 5 bases from J, leaving 5 bases between the germline ends.